Listed below are T cell receptor beta chains from one sample, sequenced in a study of T cell responses to AZD1222 COVID-19 vaccine. Some clones are missing from TCRdb's copy, which holds only in-frame ones; the method was immunoSEQ multiplex PCR. The sample has about 120,000 clones, about 85% seen once. The sequencing used peripheral blood, collected 28 days after the second AZD1222 dose. The receptors stem from an adult who received the AZD1222 COVID-19 vaccine. CDR3s include the opening cysteine and the closing phenylalanine or tryptophan. A D gene is named only where the DNA matches it firmly. The size of a clone is reported for some rows only, either as once, few or many, or as a class for expanded clones.

V gene	D gene	clone size	J gene	CDR3 protein	CDR3 DNA
TRBV6-2/TRBV6-3	TRBD1	-	TRBJ1-6	CASSMGDRGRSPLHF	TGTGCCAGCAGTATGGGGGACAGGGGGCGATCACCCCTCCACTTT
TRBV7-9	-	-	TRBJ1-3	CASSLRAHRSGNTIYF	TGTGCCAGCAGCTTAAGGGCCCACCGCTCTGGAAACACCATATATTTT
TRBV15	-	-	TRBJ1-5	CATSRDVRGAQHF	TGTGCCACCAGCAGAGATGTAAGAGGGGCCCAGCATTTT
TRBV6-5	-	-	TRBJ1-3	CASSYSGQGSGNTIYF	TGTGCCAGCAGTTACTCCGGGCAGGGTTCCGGAAACACCATATATTTT
TRBV7-9	-	-	TRBJ2-2	CASSLEAGELFF	TGTGCCAGCAGCTTAGAGGCCGGGGAGCTGTTTTTT
TRBV7-3	TRBD2	-	TRBJ2-7	CASSLSAGISYEQYF	TGTGCCAGCAGCCTATCAGCGGGAATCTCCTACGAGCAGTACTTC
TRBV6-5	TRBD1	-	TRBJ1-1	CASRPSGGTEAFF	TGTGCCAGTAGGCCTTCAGGGGGCACTGAAGCTTTCTTT
TRBV4-3	TRBD1	-	TRBJ1-4	CASSQVSGTGSPELFF	TGCGCCAGCAGCCAAGTATCCGGGACAGGGAGTCCCGAACTGTTTTTT
TRBV19	-	-	TRBJ1-3	CASSETYSGNTIYF	TGTGCCAGTAGCGAGACATATTCTGGAAACACCATATATTTT
TRBV4-3	-	-	TRBJ2-3	CASSLRDTQYF	TGCGCCAGCAGTCTCCGAGATACGCAGTATTTT
TRBV4-3	-	-	TRBJ1-2	CASSQDRVFYYGYTF	TGCGCCAGCAGCCAAGACAGGGTTTTTTACTATGGCTACACCTTC
TRBV19	TRBD1	few	TRBJ1-5	CASIGQGALGSNQPQHF	TGTGCCAGCATAGGACAGGGGGCATTGGGAAGCAATCAGCCCCAGCATTTT
TRBV9	-	-	TRBJ2-3	CASSLQRGDTQYF	TGTGCCAGCAGCTTACAACGGGGAGATACGCAGTATTTT
TRBV7-2	TRBD1	-	TRBJ1-4	CASSLNRGPNEKLFF	TGTGCCAGCAGCCTTAACAGGGGGCCCAATGAAAAACTGTTTTTT
TRBV19	TRBD2	-	TRBJ2-2	CASSIGLAGYTGELFF	TGTGCCAGTAGTATTGGACTAGCGGGGTACACCGGGGAGCTGTTTTTT
TRBV7-6	TRBD1	-	TRBJ2-3	CASSPGGTGADTQYF	TGTGCCAGCAGCCCAGGGGGGACAGGGGCAGATACGCAGTATTTT
TRBV5-5	-	-	TRBJ1-2	CASRPDRPLDGYTF	TGTGCCAGCAGACCAGACAGACCCTTGGATGGCTACACCTTC
TRBV18	TRBD1	-	TRBJ1-4	CASSPRDSNNEKLFF	TGTGCCAGCTCACCACGGGACAGCAATAATGAAAAACTGTTTTTT
TRBV11-2	-	-	TRBJ2-5	CASSFFSDEAQYF	TGTGCCAGCAGCTTTTTTAGTGACGAGGCCCAGTACTTC
TRBV7-9	TRBD1	-	TRBJ2-7	CASSPHRDRPYEQYF	TGTGCCAGCAGCCCACACCGGGACAGACCCTACGAGCAGTACTTC
TRBV11-2	-	-	TRBJ2-3	CASSLVQGQDTQYF	TGTGCCAGCAGCTTAGTGCAGGGGCAAGATACGCAGTATTTT
TRBV28	TRBD1	-	TRBJ1-1	CASSLQSGGLNTEAFF	TGTGCCAGCAGTCTGCAATCAGGGGGCCTGAACACTGAAGCTTTCTTT
TRBV5-1	TRBD1	-	TRBJ1-2	CASSPGTDRYGYTF	TGCGCCAGCAGCCCGGGGACAGACCGCTATGGCTACACCTTC
TRBV5-1	-	-	TRBJ2-7	CASSLASLYEQYF	TGCGCCAGCAGCTTGGCCAGTCTTTACGAGCAGTACTTC
TRBV28	TRBD2	-	TRBJ2-5	CASSHAGTSGAETQYF	TGTGCCAGCAGTCACGCCGGGACTAGCGGGGCGGAGACCCAGTACTTC
TRBV19	TRBD1	-	TRBJ1-1	CASSFRQGAGGTEAFF	TGTGCCAGTAGTTTTAGACAGGGGGCTGGGGGCACTGAAGCTTTCTTT
TRBV7-6	TRBD2	few	TRBJ2-1	CASSFGRGGDEQFF	TGTGCCAGCAGCTTCGGCCGCGGGGGGGATGAGCAGTTCTTC
TRBV5-1	-	-	TRBJ2-7	CASSEGNSYEQYF	TGCGCCAGCAGCGAGGGAAACAGCTACGAGCAGTACTTC
TRBV24-1	TRBD2	once	TRBJ2-5	CATSDLQGTSGQETQYF	TGTGCCACCAGTGATTTGCAAGGGACTAGCGGGCAAGAGACCCAGTACTTC
TRBV7-2	-	-	TRBJ1-4	CASSLALDGEKLFF	TGTGCCAGCAGCCTGGCGCTAGATGGGGAAAAACTGTTTTTT
TRBV29-1	-	-	TRBJ2-7	CSAASGRGFSYEQYF	TGCAGCGCTGCCTCAGGCAGGGGTTTCTCCTACGAGCAGTACTTC
TRBV2	-	-	TRBJ2-7	CASSRDVRSYEQYF	TGTGCCAGCAGCCGGGACGTCCGCTCCTACGAGCAGTACTTC
TRBV15	-	-	TRBJ1-3	CATSVWGGSGNTIYF	TGTGCCACCAGCGTATGGGGAGGATCTGGAAACACCATATATTTT
TRBV27	-	-	TRBJ1-6	CASSLLYSPLHF	TGTGCCAGCAGCCTCCTCTATTCACCCCTCCACTTT
TRBV19	-	once	TRBJ1-4	CASSIGEKLFF	TGTGCCAGTAGTATTGGTGAAAAACTGTTTTTT
TRBV7-3	TRBD2	once	TRBJ2-3	CASSLRPSGDSTDTQYF	TGTGCCAGCAGCTTAAGACCCAGCGGGGATTCCACAGATACGCAGTATTTT
TRBV6-5	-	once	TRBJ2-2	CASSPDRDTGELFF	TGTGCCAGCAGTCCAGACAGAGACACCGGGGAGCTGTTTTTT
TRBV7-2	-	few	TRBJ1-5	CASAGGGQPQHF	TGTGCCAGCGCCGGGGGTGGCCAGCCCCAGCATTTT
TRBV12-3/TRBV12-4	-	-	TRBJ1-1	CASSFGRNTEAFF	TGTGCCAGCAGTTTCGGCAGGAACACTGAAGCTTTCTTT
TRBV7-2	-	once	TRBJ1-6	CASSPLGGVSSPLHF	TGTGCCAGCAGCCCCCTCGGAGGGGTCAGTTCACCCCTCCACTTT
TRBV29-1	TRBD1	-	TRBJ2-7	CSVEGQGTYEQYF	TGCAGCGTTGAAGGACAGGGGACGTACGAGCAGTACTTC
TRBV9	-	few	TRBJ1-4	CASSARDGDEKLFF	TGTGCCAGCAGCGCCCGGGACGGCGACGAAAAACTGTTTTTT
TRBV4-2	-	-	TRBJ2-7	CASSQGRGSYEQYF	TGTGCCAGCAGCCAAGGGAGGGGCTCCTACGAGCAGTACTTC
TRBV7-9	TRBD1	-	TRBJ2-1	CASSHDRGNLNEQFF	TGTGCCAGCAGCCACGACAGGGGAAACCTCAATGAGCAGTTCTTC
TRBV18	TRBD1	-	TRBJ2-3	CASSGDSPRTRADTQYF	TGTGCCAGCTCGGGGGACAGCCCACGAACTAGAGCAGATACGCAGTATTTT
TRBV7-2	TRBD1	-	TRBJ1-3	CASSLAGQNSGNTIYF	TGTGCCAGCAGCTTAGCGGGACAGAATTCTGGAAACACCATATATTTT
TRBV3-1/TRBV3-2	TRBD1	-	TRBJ1-2	CASSPYGAGGYGYTF	TGTGCCAGCAGCCCATACGGGGCAGGGGGCTACGGCTACACCTTC
TRBV20-1	-	-	TRBJ1-5	CSARGGGQEHF	TGCAGTGCTAGAGGAGGTGGGCAGGAGCATTTT
TRBV5-1	-	-	TRBJ2-7	CASSPDSTSYEQYF	TGCGCCAGCAGCCCCGATTCGACCTCCTACGAGCAGTACTTC
TRBV5-6	TRBD2	-	TRBJ2-1	CASSFLLTSGAYNEQFF	TGTGCCAGCAGCTTCCTCTTGACTAGCGGGGCCTACAATGAGCAGTTCTTC
TRBV2	-	few	TRBJ2-1	CASSERPRGEKEQFF	TGTGCCAGCAGTGAAAGACCCAGGGGCGAGAAGGAGCAGTTCTTC
TRBV20-1	-	-	TRBJ2-2	CSASRAENTGELFF	TGCAGTGCTAGTCGAGCGGAGAACACCGGGGAGCTGTTTTTT
TRBV6-2/TRBV6-3	TRBD1	-	TRBJ1-5	CASSFDRGSQPQHF	TGTGCCAGCAGTTTCGACAGGGGGAGTCAGCCCCAGCATTTT
TRBV3-1/TRBV3-2	-	once	TRBJ1-1	CASSQQNTEAFF	TGTGCCAGCAGCCAACAGAACACTGAAGCTTTCTTT
TRBV6-5	-	-	TRBJ2-4	CASSYGDKNIQYF	TGTGCCAGCAGTTACGGGGACAAAAACATTCAGTACTTC
TRBV10-3	TRBD1	-	TRBJ1-5	CAISESGGQSNQPQHF	TGTGCCATCAGTGAGTCAGGGGGACAGAGCAATCAGCCCCAGCATTTT
TRBV4-3	-	-	TRBJ1-4	CASSHSPTTNEKLFF	TGCGCCAGCAGCCACTCCCCAACAACTAATGAAAAACTGTTTTTT
TRBV7-9	-	-	TRBJ1-2	CASSTRGVNYGYTF	TGTGCCAGCAGCACCCGGGGGGTTAACTATGGCTACACCTTC
TRBV18	TRBD1	-	TRBJ1-1	CASSPRDRRQGNTEAFF	TGTGCCAGCTCACCTCGGGACAGGAGACAAGGTAACACTGAAGCTTTCTTT